These T cell receptor beta chains were read from a single sample in a study of T cell repertoires in cytomegalovirus infection. A single record per CDR3 protein comes from TCRdb applying MiXCR to the reads. The sample consists of approximately 750,000 distinct CDR3 sequences, under 40% of them appearing once. Sequenced material: PBMCs. Receptor source: a human donor in good health (CMV status not recorded). Some clones in this sample may be carry-over from other donors' samples. Both conserved end residues are part of each CDR3. D genes are given only for firm matches. Clone size appears in some rows only: once, few, many, or a class for an expanded clone.

V,D,J,size,CDR3,DNA
TRBV5-4,TRBD2,TRBJ2-5,-,CASSTGLVVKTQYF,TGTGCCAGCAGCACGGGACTAGTCGTTAAGACCCAGTACTTC
TRBV4-1,-,TRBJ1-2,few,CASSQEVGQPAFGYTF,TGCGCCAGCAGCCAAGAGGTGGGGCAGCCGGCGTTTGGCTACACCTTC
TRBV5-1,-,TRBJ2-5,many,CASSLGRTAKQETQYF,TGCGCCAGCAGCTTGGGTAGGACGGCGAAACAAGAGACCCAGTACTTC
TRBV4-1,-,TRBJ2-7,-,CASSQAPPLLSYEQYF,TGCGCCAGCAGCCAAGCCCCCCCCTTGTTATCCTACGAGCAGTACTTC
TRBV7-9,-,TRBJ2-1,many,CASSPNSGEQFF,TGTGCCAGCAGCCCAAACTCTGGGGAGCAGTTCTTC
TRBV10-2,-,TRBJ1-1,-,CASSATGKEAFF,TGCGCCAGCAGTGCTACAGGGAAAGAAGCTTTCTTT
TRBV7-8,-,TRBJ2-6,many,CASSSGTYGGANVLTF,TGTGCCAGCAGCTCCGGGACCTACGGGGGGGCCAACGTCCTGACTTTC
TRBV5-5,TRBD2,TRBJ2-1,-,CASSFRLAEYNEQFF,TGTGCCAGCAGCTTTCGGCTAGCGGAATACAATGAGCAGTTCTTC
TRBV6-1,-,TRBJ2-7,-,CASSENRVSSYEQYF,TGTGCCAGCAGTGAAAACAGGGTCAGCTCCTACGAGCAGTACTTC
TRBV27,-,TRBJ2-5,-,CASSSEGPGDHQETQYF,TGTGCCAGCAGTTCCGAAGGACCAGGGGACCACCAAGAGACCCAGTACTTC
TRBV5-1,TRBD1,TRBJ2-3,-,CASSTRDSQTTQYF,TGCGCCAGCAGCACCCGGGACAGCCAAACAACGCAGTATTTT
TRBV7-2,TRBD2,TRBJ2-1,many,CAREEAGGFLYNEQFF,TGTGCCAGGGAAGAAGCGGGGGGGTTTTTATACAATGAGCAGTTCTTC
TRBV7-2,TRBD2,TRBJ2-2,-,CASSLGSTSGATGELFF,TGTGCCAGCAGCTTAGGATCGACTAGCGGGGCCACCGGGGAGCTGTTTTTT
TRBV12-3/TRBV12-4,-,TRBJ1-1,-,CASCDRGRGFTEALF,TGTGCCAGCTGTGACCGGGGCAGGGGTTTCACTGAAGCTTTATTT
TRBV4-1,TRBD2,TRBJ2-1,-,CTSSYAGLGNEQFF,TGCACCAGCAGCTACGCGGGACTAGGGAATGAGCAGTTCTTC
TRBV20-1,-,TRBJ2-4,few,CSARLWGRTKNIQYF,TGCAGTGCTAGATTGTGGGGGAGGACCAAAAACATTCAGTACTTC
TRBV7-2,TRBD1,TRBJ2-3,many,CASSRGQGTDTQYF,TGTGCCAGCAGCAGGGGACAGGGAACAGATACGCAGTATTTT
TRBV9,-,TRBJ1-1,-,CASSADLDRDEAFF,TGTGCCAGCAGCGCCGACCTAGACCGGGATGAAGCTTTCTTT
TRBV10-2,TRBD2,TRBJ2-1,few,CASSEPRLGGYNEQFF,TGCGCCAGCAGTGAGCCACGACTCGGGGGGTACAATGAGCAGTTCTTC
TRBV5-8,-,TRBJ1-2,-,CASSLATFHYYGYTF,TGTGCCAGCAGCTTGGCCACCTTTCACTACTATGGCTACACCTTC
TRBV6-8,-,TRBJ1-1,few,CASSDDLAEAFF,TGTGCCAGCAGTGACGATTTGGCTGAAGCTTTCTTT
TRBV4-1,-,TRBJ2-1,few,CASSHTKDSTYNEQFF,TGCGCCAGCAGCCACACAAAGGACAGTACCTACAATGAGCAGTTCTTC
TRBV5-6,-,TRBJ2-1,few,CASSLGVAQFF,TGTGCCAGCAGCCTCGGGGTAGCGCAGTTCTTC
TRBV5-1,-,TRBJ1-1,-,CASSGRTDNTEAFF,TGCGCCAGCAGCGGAAGGACGGATAACACTGAAGCTTTCTTT
TRBV6-1,-,TRBJ1-3,few,CASTLPHSLTSGNTIYF,TGTGCCAGCACCCTCCCCCACAGTCTGACTTCTGGAAACACCATATATTTT
TRBV28,-,TRBJ1-1,-,CASRLGVGTEAFF,TGTGCCAGCAGACTGGGAGTGGGCACTGAAGCTTTCTTT
TRBV5-1,TRBD1,TRBJ1-1,-,CASSLRQGARGMDTEAFF,TGCGCCAGCAGCCTAAGACAGGGGGCGAGGGGGATGGACACTGAAGCTTTCTTT
TRBV28,-,TRBJ2-7,many,CASSLPPHGTSSYEQYF,TGTGCCAGCAGTTTACCCCCCCATGGAACCAGCTCCTACGAGCAGTACTTC
TRBV7-8,-,TRBJ1-5,few,CASSLAHTSDSNQPQHF,TGTGCCAGCAGCTTAGCCCATACCTCAGACAGCAATCAGCCCCAGCATTTT
TRBV20-1,TRBD1,TRBJ1-1,once,CSVRTGANTEAFF,TGCAGCGTCAGGACAGGGGCGAACACTGAAGCTTTCTTT
TRBV27,-,TRBJ2-1,-,CASSLSQDSYNEQFF,TGTGCCAGCAGTTTATCGCAGGACTCCTACAATGAGCAGTTCTTC
TRBV20-1,-,TRBJ1-2,-,CSARDPGPGSGGYTF,TGCAGTGCTAGAGATCCCGGACCGGGGTCGGGGGGCTACACCTTC
TRBV10-3,TRBD1,TRBJ2-7,-,CAIRGSRGQGITGQYF,TGTGCCATCCGGGGGAGTAGGGGACAGGGCATTACGGGGCAGTACTTC
TRBV7-3,-,TRBJ1-1,-,CASSEMRGYTEAFF,TGTGCCAGCAGCGAAATGAGGGGGTACACTGAAGCTTTCTTT
TRBV5-1,-,TRBJ1-1,-,CASSFLSGSNTEAFF,TGCGCCAGCAGCTTTTTGTCAGGCTCGAACACTGAAGCTTTCTTT
TRBV29-1,TRBD2,TRBJ2-1,many,CSVGTSGFNEQFF,TGCAGCGTTGGGACTAGCGGGTTCAATGAGCAGTTCTTC